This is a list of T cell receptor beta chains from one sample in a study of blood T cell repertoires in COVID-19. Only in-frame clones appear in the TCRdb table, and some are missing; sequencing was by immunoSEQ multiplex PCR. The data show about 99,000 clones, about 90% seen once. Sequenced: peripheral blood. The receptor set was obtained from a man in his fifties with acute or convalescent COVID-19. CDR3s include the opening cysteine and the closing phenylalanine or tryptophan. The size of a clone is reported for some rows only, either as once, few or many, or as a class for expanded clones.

CAWGRVPGNTIYF	-	TRBV30	TRBJ1-3	13
CAISESPSGVLTDTQYF	-	TRBV10-3	TRBJ2-3	17
CATTRGTNTEAFF	-	TRBV24-1	TRBJ1-1	13
CASALPLDLTDTQYF	-	TRBV21-1	TRBJ2-3	15
CASALSGQGSYEQYF	once	TRBV19	TRBJ2-7	15
CATSDLRLADSTDTQYF	-	TRBV24-1	TRBJ2-3	17
CATSPRTSGLNEQYF	-	TRBV15	TRBJ2-7	15
CASSSGDGNEQFF	-	TRBV11-3	TRBJ2-1	13
CASSPGAGARDTDTQYF	-	TRBV5-4	TRBJ2-3	17
CASKTGLAGTGEQYF	-	TRBV19	TRBJ2-7	15
CASRSTQGAGEQYF	-	TRBV28	TRBJ2-7	14
CASSLEGGYGYTF	-	TRBV7-9	TRBJ1-2	13
CASKGASSGANVLTF	-	TRBV5-1	TRBJ2-6	15
CASSSDQSYNEQFF	-	TRBV11-3	TRBJ2-1	14
CASSWGGYEQYF	-	TRBV5-4	TRBJ2-7	12
CASSALSGTETQYF	-	TRBV7-2	TRBJ2-5	14
CASSLGGRDYDEQFF	-	TRBV9	TRBJ2-1	15
CASSLRQGLVTEAFF	-	TRBV5-6	TRBJ1-1	15
CASSILSGGFAGNTIYF	once	TRBV19	TRBJ1-3	17
CASSQPPAGELFF	once	TRBV3-1/TRBV3-2	TRBJ2-2	13